The T cell receptor beta chain described here comes from a study of response to subunit inactivated influenza vaccine. Whole-study findings and limits: That few new T cells are recruited by each seasonal influenza vaccination was the authors' suggestion.

TCRdb re-derived calls from the RT-PCR reads in MiXCR, one entry per CDR3 protein. The sample lists about 700,000 distinct CDR3 sequences, about 15% seen once, with roughly 12% in the top ten. Comment on this clonotype: Its matching antigen is unknown. The junction and the germline gene differ at one end; a read error may be behind it.

The germline gives CDR1 SGHAT, CDR2 FQNNGV. This CDR3 has 13 amino acids. The TCR originated in a man over 45 who received an inactivated influenza vaccine. The V gene is TRBV11-2, the J gene TRBJ2-4; D is possibly TRBD2 (5 bases). The specimen was PBMCs from blood, collected about 11 days after vaccination. CDR3 DNA: TGTGCCAGCAGCTTCAGACGGGGAAACATTCACTACTTC. Translated, it gives CASSFRRGNIHYF. The full variable domain, rest sourced from reference TRBV11-2 and TRBJ2-4, is EAGVAQSPRYKIIEKRQSVAFWCNPISGHATLYWYQQILGQGPKLLIQFQNNGVVDDSQLPKDRFSAERLKGVDSTLKIQPAKLEDSAVYLCASSFRRGNIHYFGAGTRLSVL.